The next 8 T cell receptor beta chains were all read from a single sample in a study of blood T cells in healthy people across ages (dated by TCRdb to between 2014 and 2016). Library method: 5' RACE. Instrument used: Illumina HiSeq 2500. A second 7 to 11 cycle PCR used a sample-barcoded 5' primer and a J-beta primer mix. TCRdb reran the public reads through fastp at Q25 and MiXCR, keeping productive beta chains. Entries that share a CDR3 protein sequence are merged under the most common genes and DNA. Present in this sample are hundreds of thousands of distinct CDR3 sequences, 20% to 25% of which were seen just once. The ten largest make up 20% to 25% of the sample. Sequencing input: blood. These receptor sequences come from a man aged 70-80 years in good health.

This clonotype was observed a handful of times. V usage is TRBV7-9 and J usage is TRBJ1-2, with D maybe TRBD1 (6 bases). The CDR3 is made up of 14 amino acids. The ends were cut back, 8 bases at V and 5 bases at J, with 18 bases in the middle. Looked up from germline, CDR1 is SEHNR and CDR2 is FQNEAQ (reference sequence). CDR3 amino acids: CASGHTGYWYGYTF. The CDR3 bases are TGTGCCAGCGGCCATACAGGGTATTGGTATGGCTACACCTTC. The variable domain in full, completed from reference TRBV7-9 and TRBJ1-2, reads DTGVSQNPRHKITKRGQNVTFRCDPISEHNRLYWYRQTLGQGPEFLTYFQNEAQLEKSRLLSDRFSAERPKGSFSTLEIQRTEQGDSAMYLCASGHTGYWYGYTFGSGTRLTVV.

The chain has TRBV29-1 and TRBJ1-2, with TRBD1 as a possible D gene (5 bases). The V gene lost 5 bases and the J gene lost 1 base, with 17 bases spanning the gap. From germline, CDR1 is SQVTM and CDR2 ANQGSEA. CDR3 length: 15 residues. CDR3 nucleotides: TGCAGCGTTCCCGGGACGGCAGATTTTAACTATGGCTACACCTTC. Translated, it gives CSVPGTADFNYGYTF.

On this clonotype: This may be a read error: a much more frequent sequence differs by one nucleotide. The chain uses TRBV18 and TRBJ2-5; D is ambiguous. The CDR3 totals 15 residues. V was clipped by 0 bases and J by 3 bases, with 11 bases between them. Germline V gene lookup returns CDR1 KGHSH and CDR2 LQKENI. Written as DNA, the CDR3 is TGTGCCAGCTCACCACCATCCCTTAGAAAAGAGACCCAGTACTTC. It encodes CASSPPSLRKETQYF.

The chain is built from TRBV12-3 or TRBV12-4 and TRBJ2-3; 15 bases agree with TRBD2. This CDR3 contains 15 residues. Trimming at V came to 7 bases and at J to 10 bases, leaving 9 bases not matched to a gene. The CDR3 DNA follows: TGTGCCAGCAATCTCGGACTAGCGGGGGGGCCGCCGCAGTATTTT. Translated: CASNLGLAGGPPQYF.

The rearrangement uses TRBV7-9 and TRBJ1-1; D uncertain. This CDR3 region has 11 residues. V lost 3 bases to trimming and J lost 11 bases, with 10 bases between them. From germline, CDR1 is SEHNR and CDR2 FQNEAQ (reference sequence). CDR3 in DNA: TGTGCCAGCAGCTTTGACAACGAGGCTTTCTTT. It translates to CASSFDNEAFF.

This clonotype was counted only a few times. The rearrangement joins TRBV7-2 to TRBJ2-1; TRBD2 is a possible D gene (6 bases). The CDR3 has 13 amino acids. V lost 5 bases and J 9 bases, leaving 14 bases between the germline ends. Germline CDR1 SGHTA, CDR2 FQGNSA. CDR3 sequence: CASSLEARGEQFF. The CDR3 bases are TGTGCCAGCAGCCTCGAGGCGCGGGGTGAGCAGTTCTTC.

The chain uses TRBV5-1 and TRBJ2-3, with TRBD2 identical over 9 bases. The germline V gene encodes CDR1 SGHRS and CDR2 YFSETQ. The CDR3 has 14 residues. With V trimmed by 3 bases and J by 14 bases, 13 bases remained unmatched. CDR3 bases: TGCGCCAGCAGCTCCTTAGGCGGGAGGGCCGATCCGTATTTT. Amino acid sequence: CASSSLGGRADPYF.

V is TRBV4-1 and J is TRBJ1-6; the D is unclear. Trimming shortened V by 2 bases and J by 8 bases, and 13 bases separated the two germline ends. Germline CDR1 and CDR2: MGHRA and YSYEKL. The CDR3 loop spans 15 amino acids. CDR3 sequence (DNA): TGCGCCAGCAGCCAACTTGGTATAAGCGATTCACCCCTCCACTTT. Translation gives CASSQLGISDSPLHF.